This T cell receptor beta chain was observed in a study of early T cells in non-severe SARS-CoV-2 infection. At the level of the study: Sequenced bulk RNA came from whole blood that was unsorted, and chains were unpaired.

General study results and limits: In VDJdb matching, anti-spike CD8 responses were favored while private and CD4 specificities went missing.

Trimming removed 5 bases at V and 5 bases at J, with 8 bases between. From germline, CDR1 is SGHNT and CDR2 YENEEA. The CDR3 covers 12 residues. Unique molecular identifiers (one per individual cDNA molecule) were attached. TCRdb passed the 5' RACE reads through MiXCR, listing each CDR3 protein once. The data hold tens of thousands of distinct CDR3 sequences, with under 15% observed a single time. On this clonotype itself: No antigen is known for it.

The V gene is TRBV11-3, the J gene TRBJ2-3; no definite D call. Sequenced material: whole blood. This TCR came from an adult who was a healthcare worker with PCR-confirmed SARS-CoV-2 infection or an uninfected control (not recorded which). The CDR3 region is CASSQLGDTQYF. DNA for the CDR3: TGTGCCAGCAGCCAACTGGGAGATACGCAGTATTTT.